This T cell receptor (beta chain) was observed in a study of radiation and T cells in renal cell carcinoma. This sample's time point: blood 4 weeks post-SBRT, at nephrectomy. The sample's treatment: 15 Gy SBRT to primary tumor, nephrectomy 4 weeks later. Nephrectomy followed 15 Gy stereotactic body radiation by 4 weeks. CDR3 size: 11 residues. In germline, CDR1 is LGHNA, CDR2 YSLEER. V gave up 5 bases and J gave up 5 bases, with 4 bases separating them. TCRdb's table, derived via immunoSEQ multiplex PCR, lists solely in-frame clones and lacks some. Of some 150,000 clones in the sample, 80% to 90% were seen once.

The specimen was blood, collected from a patient whose treatment included radiotherapy and nephrectomy. This sequence was found in a woman between 50 and 59 years old with renal cell carcinoma. V is TRBV4-3 and J is TRBJ1-5; no clear D gene. For the CDR3, the DNA is TGCGCCAGCAGCGGGGATCAGCCCCAGCATTTT. Translation: CASSGDQPQHF.